This record covers a single T cell receptor beta chain. Some clones are missing from TCRdb's copy, which holds only in-frame ones; the method was immunoSEQ multiplex PCR. Counted here are approximately 5,000 clones, approximately 84% occurring once; the ten biggest clones make up roughly 35%. This entry comes from a study of somatic mutations in cytotoxic T cells in rheumatoid arthritis. V shed 10 bases and J shed 0 bases, with 13 bases lying between them. Germline CDR1 reads LNHDA; CDR2 reads SQIVND (reference sequence). The CDR3 runs to 14 residues. The chain carries TRBV19 and TRBJ2-1; a possible D gene is TRBD2 (5 bases). The sequenced sample was CD8+ T cells sorted from blood. The receptor comes from a man between 65 and 80 years old with rheumatoid arthritis. The CDR3 loop reads CATERGSSYNEQFF. The CDR3 coding sequence is TGTGCCACCGAGAGAGGGAGCTCCTACAATGAGCAGTTCTTC.